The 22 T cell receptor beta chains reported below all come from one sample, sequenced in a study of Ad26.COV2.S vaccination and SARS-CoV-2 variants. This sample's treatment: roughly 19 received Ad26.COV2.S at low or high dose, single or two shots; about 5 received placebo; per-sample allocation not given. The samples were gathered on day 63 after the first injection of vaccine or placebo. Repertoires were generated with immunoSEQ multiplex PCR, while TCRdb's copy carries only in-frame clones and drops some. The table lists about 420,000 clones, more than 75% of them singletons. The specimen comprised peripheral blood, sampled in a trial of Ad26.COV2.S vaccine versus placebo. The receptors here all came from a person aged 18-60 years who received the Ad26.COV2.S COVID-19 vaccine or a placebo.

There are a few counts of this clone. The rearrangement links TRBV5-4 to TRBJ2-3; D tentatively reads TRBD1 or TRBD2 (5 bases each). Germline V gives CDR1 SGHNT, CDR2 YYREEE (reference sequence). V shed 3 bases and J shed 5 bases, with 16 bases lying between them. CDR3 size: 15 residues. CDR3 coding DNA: TGTGCCAGCAGCTCATCGGGGCTGACAATAGATACGCAGTATTTT. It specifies CASSSSGLTIDTQYF.

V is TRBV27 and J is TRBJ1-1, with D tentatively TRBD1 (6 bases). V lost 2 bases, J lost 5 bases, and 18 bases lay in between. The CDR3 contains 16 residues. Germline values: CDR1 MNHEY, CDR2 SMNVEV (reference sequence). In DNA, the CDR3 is TGTGCCAGCAGTTTACTCGCCCCCGACAGGTCAACTGAAGCTTTCTTT. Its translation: CASSLLAPDRSTEAFF.

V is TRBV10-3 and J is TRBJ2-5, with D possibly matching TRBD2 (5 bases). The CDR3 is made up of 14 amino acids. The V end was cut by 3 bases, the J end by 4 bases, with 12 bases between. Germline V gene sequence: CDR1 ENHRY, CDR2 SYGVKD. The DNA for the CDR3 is TGTGCCATCAGTGACTCGGCGGGTGGAGAGACCCAGTACTTC. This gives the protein CAISDSAGGETQYF.

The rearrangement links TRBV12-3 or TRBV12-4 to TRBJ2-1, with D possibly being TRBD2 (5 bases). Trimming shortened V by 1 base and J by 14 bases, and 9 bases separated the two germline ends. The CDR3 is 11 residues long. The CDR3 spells CASSLEQEEFF. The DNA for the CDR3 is TGTGCCAGCAGTTTAGAGCAGGAGGAGTTCTTC.

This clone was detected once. CDR3 DNA: TGTGCCAGCAGCGTAGACCCCCAGCCCTGGGAAGATACGCAGTATTTT. Amino acid sequence: CASSVDPQPWEDTQYF. This chain joins TRBV9 and TRBJ2-3; D gene uncertain. The ends were cut back, 0 bases at V and 5 bases at J, with 16 bases in the middle. CDR1 is SGDLS and CDR2 is YYNGEE in the germline V gene. The CDR3 loop spans 16 amino acids.

The CDR3 is CASSEDRAGEQYF. DNA of the CDR3: TGTGCCAGCTCTGAGGACAGGGCGGGCGAGCAGTACTTC. The chain employs TRBV25-1 and TRBJ2-7, with 8 bases identical to TRBD1. Per the germline V gene, CDR1 is MGHDK and CDR2 is SYGVNS. Trimming removed 8 bases from V and 6 bases from J; junction bases left unmatched: 9. This CDR3 region has 13 residues.

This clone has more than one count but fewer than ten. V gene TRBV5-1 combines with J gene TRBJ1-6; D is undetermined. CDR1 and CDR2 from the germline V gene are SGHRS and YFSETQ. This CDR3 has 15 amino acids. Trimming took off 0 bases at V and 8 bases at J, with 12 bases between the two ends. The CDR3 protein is CASSLATVADSPLHF. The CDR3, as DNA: TGCGCCAGCAGCTTGGCGACGGTTGCGGATTCACCCCTCCACTTT.

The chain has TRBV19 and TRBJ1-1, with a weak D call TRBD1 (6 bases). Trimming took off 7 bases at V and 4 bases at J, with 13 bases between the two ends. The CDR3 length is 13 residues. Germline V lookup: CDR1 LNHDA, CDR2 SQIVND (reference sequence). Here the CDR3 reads CASKGVRTTEAFF. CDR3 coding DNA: TGTGCCAGTAAGGGGGTCAGAACCACTGAAGCTTTCTTT.

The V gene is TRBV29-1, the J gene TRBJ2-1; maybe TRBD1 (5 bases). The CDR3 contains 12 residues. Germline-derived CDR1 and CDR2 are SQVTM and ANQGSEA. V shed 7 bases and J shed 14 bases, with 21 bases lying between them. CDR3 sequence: CSGTSWATVEFF. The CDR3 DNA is TGCAGCGGTACCAGCTGGGCGACAGTGGAGTTCTTC.

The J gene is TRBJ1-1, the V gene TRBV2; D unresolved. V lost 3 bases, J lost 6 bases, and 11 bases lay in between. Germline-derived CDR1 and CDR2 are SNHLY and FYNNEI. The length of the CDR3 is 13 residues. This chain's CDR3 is CASSDLGIAEAFF. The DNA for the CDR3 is TGTGCCAGCAGTGATCTGGGTATAGCTGAAGCTTTCTTT.

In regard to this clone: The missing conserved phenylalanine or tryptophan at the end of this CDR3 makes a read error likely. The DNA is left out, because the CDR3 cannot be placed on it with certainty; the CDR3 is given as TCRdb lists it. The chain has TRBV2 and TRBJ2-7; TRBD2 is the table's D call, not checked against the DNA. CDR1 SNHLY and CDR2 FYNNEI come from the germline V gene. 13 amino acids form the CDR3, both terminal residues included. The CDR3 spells CASSESVRGLENS.

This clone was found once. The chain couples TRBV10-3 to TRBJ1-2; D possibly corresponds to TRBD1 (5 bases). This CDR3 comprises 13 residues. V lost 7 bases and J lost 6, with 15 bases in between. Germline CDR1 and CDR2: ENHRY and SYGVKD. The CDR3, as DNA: TGTGCCATCAAAATTGCAGGGTTGGATGGCTACACCTTC. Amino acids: CAIKIAGLDGYTF.

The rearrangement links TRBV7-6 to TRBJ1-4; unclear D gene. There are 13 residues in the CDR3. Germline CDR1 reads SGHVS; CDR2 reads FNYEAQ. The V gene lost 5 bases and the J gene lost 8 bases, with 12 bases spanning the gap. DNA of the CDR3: TGTGCCAGCAGCCCTATGGAAGGGGAAAAACTGTTTTTT. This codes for CASSPMEGEKLFF.

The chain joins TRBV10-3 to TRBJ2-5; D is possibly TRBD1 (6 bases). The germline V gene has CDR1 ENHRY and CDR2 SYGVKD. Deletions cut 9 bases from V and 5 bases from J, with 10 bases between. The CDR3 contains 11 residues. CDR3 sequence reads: CAIRDMETQYF. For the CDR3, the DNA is TGTGCCATAAGGGACATGGAGACCCAGTACTTC.

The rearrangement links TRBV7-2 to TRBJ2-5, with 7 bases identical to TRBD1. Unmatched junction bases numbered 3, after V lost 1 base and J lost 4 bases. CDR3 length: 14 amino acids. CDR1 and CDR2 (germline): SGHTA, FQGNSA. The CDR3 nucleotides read TGTGCCAGCAGCTTAGGTACAGGGGCAGAGACCCAGTACTTC. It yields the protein CASSLGTGAETQYF.

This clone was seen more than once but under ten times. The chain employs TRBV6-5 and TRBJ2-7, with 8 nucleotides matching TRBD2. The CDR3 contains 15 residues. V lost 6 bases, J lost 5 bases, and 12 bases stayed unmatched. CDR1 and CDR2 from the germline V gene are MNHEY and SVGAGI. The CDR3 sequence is CASRPPGLVDHEQYF. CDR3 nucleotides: TGTGCCAGCAGACCCCCGGGACTAGTGGACCACGAGCAGTACTTC.

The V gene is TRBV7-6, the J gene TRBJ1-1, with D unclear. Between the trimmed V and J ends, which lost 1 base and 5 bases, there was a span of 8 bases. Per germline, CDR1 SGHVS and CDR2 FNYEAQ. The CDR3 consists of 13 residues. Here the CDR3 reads CASSLGAETEAFF. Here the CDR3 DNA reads TGTGCCAGCAGCTTAGGGGCAGAGACTGAAGCTTTCTTT.

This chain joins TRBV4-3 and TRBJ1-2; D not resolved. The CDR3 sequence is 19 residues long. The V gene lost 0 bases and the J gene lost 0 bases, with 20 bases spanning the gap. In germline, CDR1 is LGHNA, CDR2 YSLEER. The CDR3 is CASSQDLTRTFRSNYGYTF. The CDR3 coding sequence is TGCGCCAGCAGCCAAGATCTAACGAGAACGTTCCGATCTAACTATGGCTACACCTTC.

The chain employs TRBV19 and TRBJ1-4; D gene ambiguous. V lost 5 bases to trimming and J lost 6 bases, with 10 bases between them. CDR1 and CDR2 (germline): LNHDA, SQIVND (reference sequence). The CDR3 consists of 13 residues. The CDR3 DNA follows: TGTGCCAGTAGTTCGCGGACGTATGAAAAACTGTTTTTT. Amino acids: CASSSRTYEKLFF.

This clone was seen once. The CDR3, as DNA: TGTGCCAGTAGTGCGTCTAACAATGAGCAGTTCTTC. Translating gives CASSASNNEQFF. The rearrangement uses TRBV19 and TRBJ2-1; D is unresolved. Trimming removed 5 bases from V and 5 bases from J, with 7 bases in between. The CDR3 spans 12 residues. Germline values: CDR1 LNHDA, CDR2 SQIVND (reference sequence).

The CDR3 reads CASSFFRETQYF. CDR3 DNA: TGTGCCAGCAGCTTTTTTAGAGAGACCCAGTACTTC. The chain combines TRBV7-2 with TRBJ2-5; D is uncertain. CDR1 is SGHTA, CDR2 FQGNSA, per germline. This CDR3 contains 12 residues. V was cut by 3 bases and J by 4 bases, with 6 bases left in between.

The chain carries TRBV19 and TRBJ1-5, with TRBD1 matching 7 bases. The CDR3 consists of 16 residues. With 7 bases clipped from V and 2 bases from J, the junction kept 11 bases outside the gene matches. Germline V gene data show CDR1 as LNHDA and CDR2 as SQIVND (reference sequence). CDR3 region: CASNTDRVGGNQPQHF. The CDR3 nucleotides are TGTGCCAGTAATACCGACAGGGTAGGAGGCAATCAGCCCCAGCATTTT.